These 22 T cell receptor beta chains were sequenced from one sample in a study of cytomegalovirus exposure and HLA in healthy donors. The PCR ran on 60 Vbeta and 13 Jbeta primers. Libraries were prepared by immunoSEQ multiplex PCR; TCRdb keeps only in-frame clonotypes and omits some of them. The profile shows around 200,000 clones, around two thirds of them singletons. The sequenced sample consisted of PBMCs. Source of these receptors: a man aged 35 to 55 in good health and CMV-seronegative.

The V call is TRBV7-6, the J call TRBJ1-1; maybe TRBD1 (5 bases). Germline CDR1 is SGHVS and CDR2 is FNYEAQ. Trimming took 5 bases from V and 0 from J, leaving 10 bases between them. The CDR3 runs to 14 residues. CDR3 in DNA: TGTGCCAGCAGCACCGGACATTTGAACACTGAAGCTTTCTTT. Amino acid sequence: CASSTGHLNTEAFF.

This chain connects TRBV28 to TRBJ1-1; D not resolved. V was shortened by 3 bases and J by 0 bases, with 5 bases between the two germline ends. Germline CDR1 is MDHEN and CDR2 is SYDVKM. The CDR3 is made up of 13 amino acids. This CDR3 reads CASSFTLNTEAFF. The CDR3 coding sequence is TGTGCCAGCAGTTTTACTTTGAACACTGAAGCTTTCTTT.

The genes are TRBV7-9 and TRBJ1-4, with unresolved D. Germline CDR1 SEHNR, CDR2 FQNEAQ (reference sequence). The length of the CDR3 is 13 residues. V was pared by 5 bases and J by 8 bases, with 12 bases between. In nucleotides, the CDR3 is TGTGCCAGCAGCCCCTTGGGTAGCGAAAAACTGTTTTTT. It yields the protein CASSPLGSEKLFF. Drawing the rest from reference TRBV7-9 and TRBJ1-4, the complete variable domain is DTGVSQNPRHKITKRGQNVTFRCDPISEHNRLYWYRQTLGQGPEFLTYFQNEAQLEKSRLLSDRFSAERPKGSFSTLEIQRTEQGDSAMYLCASSPLGSEKLFFGSGTQLSVL.

J is TRBJ1-4 and V is TRBV5-6; 7 nucleotides line up with TRBD1. The CDR3 runs 15 residues. The ends lost 4 bases at V and 5 bases at J; junction bases unmatched: 8. Germline CDR1 SGHDT, CDR2 YYEEEE. The CDR3 region is CASSLRTGGNEKLFF. In DNA, the CDR3 is TGTGCCAGCAGCCTCCGGACAGGCGGGAATGAAAAACTGTTTTTT.

The chain joins TRBV21-1 to TRBJ2-7; the table gives TRBD2 as D, unverified against the DNA. TRBV21-1 counts as a pseudogene. This CDR3 has 15 residues. The CDR3 reads CASRDRDSGFFEQYF. In nucleotides, the CDR3 is TGTGCCAGCAGAGACCGGGACTCCGGTTTTTTTGAGCAGTACTTC.

The genes are TRBV2 and TRBJ2-3; TRBD2 agrees at 7 bases. V was pared by 7 bases and J by 2 bases, with 6 bases of the junction left unmatched. The CDR3 has 14 residues. The germline V gene has CDR1 SNHLY and CDR2 FYNNEI. The CDR3 spells CASNMGLPTDTQYF. In DNA, the CDR3 is TGTGCCAGCAATATGGGACTACCCACAGATACGCAGTATTTT.

The chain carries TRBV4-1 and TRBJ2-7; 9 bases match TRBD1. Looked up from germline, CDR1 is MGHRA and CDR2 is YSYEKL. With V trimmed by 1 base and J by 1 base, 11 bases remained unmatched. The CDR3 contains 18 residues. The CDR3 protein is CASSQVLRDRVLSYEQYF. The CDR3 nucleotides read TGCGCCAGCAGCCAAGTACTACGGGACAGGGTCTTATCCTACGAGCAGTACTTC.

The chain's CDR3 is CASSASGVQGEQYF. The CDR3 DNA follows: TGCGCCAGCAGTGCCTCAGGGGTTCAGGGCGAGCAGTACTTC. The chain recombines TRBV10-2 with TRBJ2-7; D may be TRBD1 (6 bases). The CDR3 has 14 residues. V gave up 4 bases and J gave up 6 bases, with 16 bases separating them. Looked up from germline, CDR1 is WSHSY and CDR2 is SAAADI.

V is TRBV19 and J is TRBJ2-2; TRBD1 might be the D (6 bases). The germline CDR1 and CDR2 sequences are LNHDA and SQIVND (reference sequence). The V end was cut by 3 bases, the J end by 3 bases, with 11 bases between. The CDR3 consists of 15 residues. The CDR3 bases are TGTGCCAGTAGTATCTTGGCAGGGGACACCGGGGAGCTGTTTTTT. Translating gives CASSILAGDTGELFF.

The gene calls are TRBV5-1 and TRBJ2-1; TRBD2 matches 13 bases. The V gene end was trimmed by 5 bases and the J gene end by 8 bases; junction bases not matched to a gene: 13. Germline V gives CDR1 SGHRS, CDR2 YFSETQ. The CDR3 runs to 17 residues. The CDR3 DNA is TGCGCCAGCAGGCCTCTGACTAGCGGGGGGCCCGACGATGAGCAGTTCTTC. The encoded protein is CASRPLTSGGPDDEQFF. Filled out from reference TRBV5-1 and TRBJ2-1, the complete variable domain reads KAGVTQTPRYLIKTRGQQVTLSCSPISGHRSVSWYQQTPGQGLQFLFEYFSETQRNKGNFPGRFSGRQFSNSRSEMNVSTLELGDSALYLCASRPLTSGGPDDEQFFGPGTRLTVL.

This chain joins TRBV12-5 and TRBJ2-3; TRBD2 matches 10 bases. The V gene end was trimmed by 6 bases and the J gene end by 15 bases; junction bases not matched to a gene: 9. Germline V gene sequence: CDR1 LGHNT, CDR2 FRNRAP. This CDR3 contains 12 residues. CDR3 nucleotide sequence: TGTGCTAGTGGCAGTACCGGGACTAGCGTTTATTTT. Protein sequence: CASGSTGTSVYF. Full variable domain (outside the CDR3, taken from reference TRBV12-5 and TRBJ2-3): DARVTQTPRHKVTEMGQEVTMRCQPILGHNTVFWYRQTMMQGLELLAYFRNRAPLDDSGMPKDRFSAEMPDATLATLKIQPSEPRDSAVYFCASGSTGTSVYFGPGTRLTVL.

This clone was detected only a few times. J is TRBJ1-2 and V is TRBV4-1; D is unresolved. The germline V gene has CDR1 MGHRA and CDR2 YSYEKL. The CDR3 runs 13 residues. The V and J ends lost 3 bases and 4 bases respectively, with 9 bases between them. Here the CDR3 DNA reads TGCGCCAGCAGCCAGGGAGGGCCCTATGGCTACACCTTC. As protein: CASSQGGPYGYTF.

This clone showed up just a few times. The V gene is TRBV6-5, the J gene TRBJ2-1; 7 bases are a match to TRBD2. V trimming: 5 bases; J trimming: 8 bases; junction bases outside the gene matches: 9. CDR3 size: 14 residues. Germline assignment: CDR1 MNHEY and CDR2 SVGAGI. The CDR3 bases are TGTGCCAGCAGTCCTGGACTAGTAGGGTATGAGCAGTTCTTC. It specifies CASSPGLVGYEQFF.

This clone was detected only a few times. The chain uses TRBV19 and TRBJ2-2, with TRBD2 as a possible D gene (5 bases). The CDR3 runs to 17 residues. Trimming left V 3 bases short and J 1 base short, with 15 bases between. CDR1 is LNHDA and CDR2 is SQIVND in the germline V gene (reference sequence). The CDR3 protein is CASSMRAAGQNTGELFF. In DNA, the CDR3 is TGTGCCAGTAGTATGAGGGCGGCCGGGCAGAACACCGGGGAGCTGTTTTTT.

This clone appeared a single time. V usage is TRBV7-2 and J usage is TRBJ2-7, with TRBD2 matching over 11 bases. Germline trimming cut 3 bases from V and 7 bases from J; bases unmatched to any gene: 11. Germline CDR1 and CDR2: SGHTA and FQGNSA. The CDR3 consists of 16 residues. The CDR3 DNA sequence: TGTGCCAGCAGCTTCATTGTAGCGGGAGGGTCGGGAGAGCAGTACTTC. Amino acids: CASSFIVAGGSGEQYF. Full variable domain (missing parts from reference TRBV7-2 and TRBJ2-7): GAGVSQSPSNKVTEKGKDVELRCDPISGHTALYWYRQSLGQGLEFLIYFQGNSAPDKSGLPSDRFSAERTGGSVSTLTIQRTQQEDSAVYLCASSFIVAGGSGEQYFGPGTRLTVT.

A note on this clone: Other nucleotide sequences from this sample produce the same CDR3. V usage is TRBV30 and J usage is TRBJ1-3; D not certain. This CDR3 region has 11 residues. Germline V lookup: CDR1 GTSNPN, CDR2 SVGIG (reference sequence). V was shortened by 1 base and J by 5 bases, with 3 bases between the two germline ends. For the CDR3, the DNA is TGTGCCTGGAGTGATAGAAACACCATATATTTT. Translated, it gives CAWSDRNTIYF.

This clone showed up just a few times. The genes are TRBV9 and TRBJ2-7; the match to TRBD1 covers 8 bases. CDR1 is SGDLS, CDR2 YYNGEE, per germline. Trimming took 4 bases from V and 4 from J; bases not matched to a gene: 4. This CDR3 is built from 13 residues. The CDR3 DNA follows: TGTGCCAGCAGCACCGGACAGGGATACGAGCAGTACTTC. It yields the protein CASSTGQGYEQYF. The full variable domain, completed using reference TRBV9 and TRBJ2-7, is DSGVTQTPKHLITATGQRVTLRCSPRSGDLSVYWYQQSLDQGLQFLIQYYNGEERAKGNILERFSAQQFPDLHSELNLSSLELGDSALYFCASSTGQGYEQYFGPGTRLTVT.

The chain has TRBV19 and TRBJ1-1; 7 bases are a match to TRBD1. The CDR3 sequence is 14 residues long. With V trimmed by 6 bases and J by 7 bases, 11 bases remained unmatched. Germline lookup yields CDR1 LNHDA and CDR2 SQIVND (reference sequence). Here the CDR3 DNA reads TGTGCCAGTAGGATTAGTGCGCAGGGGGTTGAAGCTTTCTTT. Protein sequence: CASRISAQGVEAFF.

This clone was seen only a few times. The chain combines TRBV2 with TRBJ2-7, with TRBD1 as a possible D gene (6 bases). CDR3 length equals 15 residues. Trimming cost V 6 bases and J 1 base, with 16 bases left between them. Germline V lookup: CDR1 SNHLY, CDR2 FYNNEI. The CDR3, as DNA: TGTGCCAGCAGAGAATACAGGGATATTTCCTACGAGCAGTACTTC. Amino acids: CASREYRDISYEQYF.

The chain combines TRBV6-4 with TRBJ1-5; TRBD1 matches 7 bases. This CDR3 comprises 13 residues. The germline V gene has CDR1 MRHNA and CDR2 SNTAGT. V dropped 6 bases and J dropped 5; count of bases not matched to a gene: 4. The CDR3 DNA follows: TGTGCCAGCAGCTTAGGGACAGATCAGCCCCAGCATTTT. Residues: CASSLGTDQPQHF.

The J gene is TRBJ1-2, the V gene TRBV28; the D is unclear. The CDR3 is made up of 11 amino acids. V shed 6 bases and J shed 4 bases, with 6 bases lying between them. Germline assignment: CDR1 MDHEN and CDR2 SYDVKM. The CDR3, as DNA: TGTGCCAGCAGCGGGATCTATGGCTACACCTTC. It translates to CASSGIYGYTF.

The chain uses TRBV16 and TRBJ1-1; a weak D match, TRBD1 (5 bases). Germline CDR1 is KGHSY and CDR2 is FQNENV. Trimming left V 4 bases short and J 4 bases short, with 13 bases between. This CDR3 spans 14 amino acids. CDR3 in DNA: TGTGCCAGCAGCCGGTTCGGGGGTAGCACTGAAGCTTTCTTT. As protein: CASSRFGGSTEAFF.